The entry below gives a single T cell receptor beta chain sequence along with its context. This record comes from a study of regulatory T cells in long-lasting Graves disease. Study overall: Antithyroid drug exposure in newly diagnosed Graves' patients had lasted under 3 months.

As to time point: newly diagnosed GD, antithyroid drugs for less than 3 months. The TCR library was made from RNA extracted from PBMCs. Patients all came to the study from an endocrinology department in Xi'an, China. The CDR3 consists of 13 residues. Trimming cost V 8 bases and J 4 bases, with 17 bases left between them. Germline lookup yields CDR1 DFQATT and CDR2 SNEGSKA (reference sequence). Investigators prepared the TCR beta libraries by applying iRepertoire HTBI primers and Arm-PCR of CDR3 regions. TCRdb passed the multiplex PCR reads through MiXCR, listing each CDR3 protein once. The sample lists fewer than 550,000 distinct CDR3 sequences; about 16% were seen once. The same data also contributed to another study, on T cells in Graves' hyperthyroidism and ophthalmopathy. That investigation notes: Using the HTBI primer set, a first-round RT-PCR was run on the TCR CDR3.

The sequence came from a woman aged 35 to 59 with Graves disease. The gene calls are TRBV20-1 and TRBJ1-2; D is unclear. The specimen was peripheral blood mononuclear cells (PBMCs), collected at new diagnosis, from a patient treated with antithyroid drugs. The CDR3 is CSTLREAGYGYTF. CDR3 in DNA: TGCAGTACCCTACGGGAGGCGGGCTATGGCTACACCTTC.